This T cell receptor (beta chain) was retrieved from a study of cytomegalovirus exposure and HLA in healthy donors. Regarding the study as a whole: It was reportedly the case that the classifier diagnosed cytomegalovirus status with high specificity and sensitivity.

As concerns this clone: Antigen: not known.

The PCR made use of 60 Vbeta and 13 Jbeta primers. TCRdb's copy holds only in-frame clones and misses some; the assay was immunoSEQ multiplex PCR. Of 120,000 to 150,000 clones listed, roughly 76% were seen once; the top ten hold over 1%. This CDR3 comprises 14 residues. Germline-derived CDR1 and CDR2 are SGHRS and YFSETQ. The V gene end was trimmed by 2 bases and the J gene end by 4 bases; junction bases not matched to a gene: 4. The sequence was collected from a woman aged 40-49 years in good health and CMV-seronegative. V gene TRBV5-1 combines with J gene TRBJ2-5; 8 nucleotides align to TRBD2. Sequenced material: PBMCs. CDR3 protein: CASSFGTRGETQYF. The CDR3 region has the DNA TGCGCCAGCAGCTTCGGGACTAGGGGAGAGACCCAGTACTTC.